The 14 T cell receptor beta chains below all came from one sample that was sequenced in a study of shared clonotypes between healthy human individuals. The repertoire was sequenced with immunoSEQ multiplex PCR; TCRdb's copy has only in-frame clones and lacks some. The repertoire holds 470,000 or so clones, with roughly 80% as singletons. Sequencing input: PBMCs. These receptors all stem from a woman aged 35 to 49 in good health. Some clones in this sample may be carry-over from other donors' samples.

This clone was seen a few times. The rearrangement uses TRBV2 and TRBJ2-7, with 7 bases that match TRBD2. The CDR3 totals 15 residues. CDR1 and CDR2 from the germline V gene are SNHLY and FYNNEI. J lost 0 bases, V lost 4 bases, and 6 bases had no gene match. This chain's CDR3 is CASSGGGSLSYEQYF. CDR3 in DNA: TGTGCCAGCAGTGGTGGCGGGAGCCTCTCCTACGAGCAGTACTTC.

This chain uses TRBV30 with TRBJ2-3; the match to TRBD1 covers 11 bases. The length of the CDR3 is 14 residues. Germline V gene data show CDR1 as GTSNPN and CDR2 as SVGIG (reference sequence). The V gene end was trimmed by 3 bases and the J gene end by 6 bases; junction bases not matched to a gene: 5. As DNA, the CDR3 is TGTGCCTGGAGCCCGGGACAGGGGGTTGATACGCAGTATTTT. Protein: CAWSPGQGVDTQYF.

As for this clone: One base separates it from a far larger clone, so it is likely a read error. Here the CDR3 omits its conserved ending phenylalanine or tryptophan, so a read error is the likely source. V is TRBV2 and J is TRBJ1-1; a weak D match, TRBD1 (6 bases). Germline V gives CDR1 SNHLY, CDR2 FYNNEI. The V end lost 2 bases, the J end lost 5 bases, and 15 bases lay between the germline ends. CDR3 length: 15 residues. The chain's CDR3 is CASSEFQGSGTEAFL. CDR3 coding DNA: TGTGCCAGCAGTGAATTCCAGGGGTCGGGGACTGAAGCTTTCCTT.

The chain combines TRBV21-1 with TRBJ2-7; TRBD1 reflects the table's D call only, with no check against the DNA. TRBV21-1 is an annotated pseudogene. This CDR3 has 15 residues. Here the CDR3 DNA reads TGTGCCAGCAGCGGTACAGGTCTAGGTTCTTACGAGCAGTACTTC. Its translation is CASSGTGLGSYEQYF.

V usage is TRBV9 and J usage is TRBJ2-5; the D is unclear. CDR1 and CDR2 (germline): SGDLS, YYNGEE. The V and J ends lost 2 bases and 1 base respectively, with 18 bases between them. This CDR3 has 17 residues. The CDR3 nucleotides are TGTGCCAGCAGCGTCGGTAGACGTAGCTCCTCCCAAGAGACCCAGTACTTC. Encoded protein: CASSVGRRSSSQETQYF.

A word on this clone: This likely reflects a read error, since a far larger clone is one base away. V and J are TRBV6-6 and TRBJ2-2, with 9 bases aligning to TRBD2. Germline assignment: CDR1 MNHNY and CDR2 SVGAGI (reference sequence). Trimming removed 4 bases from V and 0 bases from J; junction bases left unmatched: 0. CDR3 length: 15 residues. As DNA, the CDR3 is TGTGCCAGCAGTTTAGCGGGAGCGAACACCGGGGAGCTGTTTTTT. Protein sequence: CASSLAGANTGELFF.

The chain has TRBV9 and TRBJ2-7, with D tentatively TRBD2 (6 bases). Germline CDR1 SGDLS, CDR2 YYNGEE. The V and J ends lost 3 bases and 0 bases respectively, with 16 bases between them. This CDR3 is 16 amino acids long. This CDR3 reads CASSARDGGYSYEQYF. CDR3 DNA: TGTGCCAGCAGCGCGCGGGACGGAGGCTACTCCTACGAGCAGTACTTC.

At least ten counts were recorded for this clone. The chain couples TRBV19 to TRBJ2-5, with D maybe TRBD1 (6 bases). V lost 3 bases and J 1 base, leaving 12 bases between the germline ends. The CDR3 covers 15 residues. Germline CDR1 reads LNHDA; CDR2 reads SQIVND (reference sequence). The DNA of the CDR3 is TGTGCCAGTAGTATCAGACGCAGGGGCCAAGAGACCCAGTACTTC. Protein: CASSIRRRGQETQYF. Combining the CDR3 with reference TRBV19 and TRBJ2-5 gives the whole variable domain DGGITQSPKYLFRKEGQNVTLSCEQNLNHDAMYWYRQDPGQGLRLIYYSQIVNDFQKGDIAEGYSVSREKKESFPLTVTSAQKNPTAFYLCASSIRRRGQETQYFGPGTRLLVL.

CDR3 sequence: CASSEQTDNIGYTF. The CDR3 DNA is TGTGCCAGCAGTGAGCAGACTGACAATATTGGCTACACCTTC. The J gene is TRBJ1-2, the V gene TRBV6-1, with unresolved D. CDR3 length equals 14 residues. V was cut by 3 bases and J by 7 bases, with 15 bases left in between. Germline CDR1 MNHNS, CDR2 SASEGT.

The chain is built from TRBV6-6 and TRBJ2-7, with D hard to call. Germline V lookup: CDR1 MNHNY, CDR2 SVGAGI (reference sequence). The CDR3 spans 11 residues. Trimming took off 5 bases at V and 7 bases at J, with 9 bases between the two ends. The CDR3 loop is CASSNPLEQYF. As DNA, the CDR3 is TGTGCCAGCAGTAACCCCCTAGAGCAGTACTTC.

The chain combines TRBV29-1 with TRBJ2-3; no clear D gene. Trimming stripped 4 bases from V and 5 bases from J, with 4 bases between. CDR3 length equals 10 residues. Germline V CDR1 and CDR2: SQVTM, ANQGSEA. The CDR3 nucleotides are TGCAGCGTTGTCGAAGATACGCAGTATTTT. Protein: CSVVEDTQYF.

V usage is TRBV27 and J usage is TRBJ2-1; 7 bases map to TRBD2. The CDR3 loop spans 16 amino acids. The J segment lost 0 bases and the V segment lost 1 base, leaving 3 bases of the junction unmatched. From germline, CDR1 is MNHEY and CDR2 SMNVEV (reference sequence). CDR3 region: CASSLFGRSSYNEQFF. The DNA of the CDR3 is TGTGCCAGCAGTTTATTCGGGAGGAGCTCCTACAATGAGCAGTTCTTC.

The V gene is TRBV4-2, the J gene TRBJ2-3; TRBD2 matches 7 bases. This CDR3 is built from 16 residues. Unmatched junction bases numbered 9, after V lost 4 bases and J lost 2 bases. In germline, CDR1 is LGHNA, CDR2 YNFKEQ. CDR3 sequence reads: CASSPSASGFTDTQYF. The CDR3 DNA follows: TGTGCCAGCAGCCCTTCGGCTAGCGGTTTCACAGATACGCAGTATTTT.

The V call is TRBV7-2, the J call TRBJ2-3; 15 nucleotides match TRBD2. The CDR3 is 19 amino acids. The V segment lost 1 base and the J segment 1 base; nucleotides outside the gene matches: 6. CDR1 and CDR2 (germline): SGHTA, FQGNSA. The CDR3 sequence is CASSLVGTSGRIRTDTQYF. The CDR3 DNA is TGTGCCAGCAGCTTAGTAGGGACTAGCGGGAGGATTCGCACAGATACGCAGTATTTT.